This TCR beta chain appears in the sequencing data of a study of blood T cell repertoires in COVID-19. Study information: The samples span acute and convalescent COVID-19 from the United States, Italy and Spain.

Germline CDR1 SGHRS, CDR2 YFSETQ. This CDR3 is 16 amino acids long. The ends lost 4 bases at V and 9 bases at J; junction bases unmatched: 14. The assay was immunoSEQ multiplex PCR, and TCRdb's table has in-frame clones only and misses some. The sample lists 100,000 to 150,000 clones, around 81% occurring once. This TCR was sampled from a man aged 40-49 years with active or convalescent COVID-19. V gene TRBV5-1 combines with J gene TRBJ2-5; TRBD2 matches 11 bases. Sequenced sample: peripheral blood. In DNA, the CDR3 is TGCGCCAGCAGCGTAATGACTAGCGGGGAATACGGGGCCCAGTACTTC. This translates into CASSVMTSGEYGAQYF. Full variable domain (missing parts from reference TRBV5-1 and TRBJ2-5): KAGVTQTPRYLIKTRGQQVTLSCSPISGHRSVSWYQQTPGQGLQFLFEYFSETQRNKGNFPGRFSGRQFSNSRSEMNVSTLELGDSALYLCASSVMTSGEYGAQYFGPGTRLLVL.